Sequencing of this T cell receptor (beta chain) was carried out in a study of blood T cell repertoires in COVID-19. Across the whole study: PBMCs, B-cell-depleted T cells, or T cells provided the cDNA or gDNA that made up the material.

The V and J ends lost 4 bases and 6 bases, in that order; junction bases with no gene match: 7. Per germline, CDR1 SGHNT and CDR2 YYREEE (reference sequence). The CDR3 totals 14 residues. Sequencing was performed with immunoSEQ multiplex PCR; in TCRdb, only in-frame clones are kept and a portion is missing. Found here are 200,000 to 250,000 clones, 65% to 85% of them singletons; the top ten hold around 5.2%. The TCR originated in a human donor in a cohort sampled during active COVID-19. The gene calls are TRBV5-4 and TRBJ1-1; 9 positions match TRBD1. Sequences were obtained from peripheral blood. The CDR3: CASSRLTGGPEAFF. CDR3 DNA: TGTGCCAGCAGCAGGTTGACAGGGGGTCCTGAAGCTTTCTTT.